This T cell receptor (beta chain) emerged from a study of blood T cell repertoires in COVID-19. At the level of the study: Some COVID-19 samples were acute and others convalescent; all came from the United States, Italy and Spain. T cells, B-cell-depleted T cells, or PBMCs provided the cDNA or gDNA that served as material.

The CDR3 has 13 amino acids. Germline assignment: CDR1 SGHDT and CDR2 YYEEEE. V was pared by 4 bases and J by 7 bases, with 12 bases between. Allocation to cohorts depended on clinical history reported by the participants. Authors' data handling: Amplification from reference gene primers served as the basis for estimated nucleated cell counts. Here immunoSEQ multiplex PCR was the method, and the copy in TCRdb shows in-frame clones only, minus some. The D gene and trimming were derived from the DNA, and the V and J assignments and clone size from that table. Of about 140,000 clones listed, 86% are singletons.

The sequence derives from a man aged 50 to 59 who had recovered from COVID-19. The chain carries TRBV5-6 and TRBJ1-5; D gene unclear. Sequenced sample: PBMCs or T cells enriched from blood (not recorded which). The CDR3 loop reads CASSLGLEQPQHF. For the CDR3, the DNA is TGTGCCAGCAGCCTCGGATTGGAGCAGCCCCAGCATTTT.